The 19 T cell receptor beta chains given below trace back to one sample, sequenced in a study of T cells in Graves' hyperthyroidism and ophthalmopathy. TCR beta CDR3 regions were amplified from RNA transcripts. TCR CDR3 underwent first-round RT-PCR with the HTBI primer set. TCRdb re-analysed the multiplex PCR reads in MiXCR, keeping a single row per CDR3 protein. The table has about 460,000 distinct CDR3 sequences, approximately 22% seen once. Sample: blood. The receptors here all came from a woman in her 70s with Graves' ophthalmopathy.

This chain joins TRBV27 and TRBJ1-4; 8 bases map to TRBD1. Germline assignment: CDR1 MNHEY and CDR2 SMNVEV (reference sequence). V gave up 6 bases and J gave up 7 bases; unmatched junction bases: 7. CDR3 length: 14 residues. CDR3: CASRQGAVREKLFF. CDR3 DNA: TGTGCCAGCAGGCAGGGGGCTGTGCGTGAAAAACTGTTTTTT.

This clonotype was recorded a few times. In DNA, the CDR3 is TGCGCCAGCAGCACAACATCTCGGCATACAGATACGCAGTATTTT. Translated, it gives CASSTTSRHTDTQYF. The rearrangement joins TRBV5-1 to TRBJ2-3; D uncertain. The V gene's germline CDR1 is SGHRS and CDR2 YFSETQ. The length of the CDR3 is 15 residues. V was clipped by 4 bases and J by 3 bases, with 15 bases between them.

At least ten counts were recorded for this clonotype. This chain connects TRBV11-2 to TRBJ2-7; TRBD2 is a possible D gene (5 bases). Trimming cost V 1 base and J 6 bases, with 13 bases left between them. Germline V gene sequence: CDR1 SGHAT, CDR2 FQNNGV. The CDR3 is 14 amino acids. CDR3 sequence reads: CASSLVSQSGEQYF. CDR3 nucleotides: TGTGCCAGCAGCTTAGTATCTCAAAGCGGCGAGCAGTACTTC.

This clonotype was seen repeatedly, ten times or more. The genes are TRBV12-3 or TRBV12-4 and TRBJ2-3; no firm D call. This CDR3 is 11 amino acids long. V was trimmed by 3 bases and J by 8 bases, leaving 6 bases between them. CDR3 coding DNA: TGTGCCAGCAGTTTTTACGGTACGCAGTATTTT. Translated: CASSFYGTQYF.

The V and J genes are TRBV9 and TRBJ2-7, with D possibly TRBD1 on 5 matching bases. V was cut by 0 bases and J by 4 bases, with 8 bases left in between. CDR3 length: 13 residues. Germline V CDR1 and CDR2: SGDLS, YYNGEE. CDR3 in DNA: TGTGCCAGCAGCGTAGTAGGGGTTTACGAGCAGTACTTC. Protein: CASSVVGVYEQYF.

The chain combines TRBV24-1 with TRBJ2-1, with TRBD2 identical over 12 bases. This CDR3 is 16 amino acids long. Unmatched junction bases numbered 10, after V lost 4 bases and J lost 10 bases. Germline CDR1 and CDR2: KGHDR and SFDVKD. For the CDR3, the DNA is TGTGCCACCAGTGACCTAGCGGGAGGGCCCCTAGGAGAGCAGTTCTTC. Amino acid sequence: CATSDLAGGPLGEQFF.

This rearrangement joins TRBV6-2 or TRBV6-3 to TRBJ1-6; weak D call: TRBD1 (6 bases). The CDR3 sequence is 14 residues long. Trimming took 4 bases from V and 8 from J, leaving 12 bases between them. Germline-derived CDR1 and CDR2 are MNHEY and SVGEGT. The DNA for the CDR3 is TGTGCCAGCAGTTCCGACACAGGGCATTCACCCCTCCACTTT. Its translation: CASSSDTGHSPLHF.

The CDR3 loop reads CASSLAGGQGWKETQYF. The CDR3 DNA sequence: TGTGCCAGCAGTTTAGCTGGGGGTCAGGGTTGGAAAGAGACCCAGTACTTC. The chain is built from TRBV12-3 or TRBV12-4 and TRBJ2-5; either TRBD1 or TRBD2 may supply D (5 bases each). CDR3 length: 17 amino acids. Trimming took 0 bases from V and 3 from J, leaving 17 bases between them.

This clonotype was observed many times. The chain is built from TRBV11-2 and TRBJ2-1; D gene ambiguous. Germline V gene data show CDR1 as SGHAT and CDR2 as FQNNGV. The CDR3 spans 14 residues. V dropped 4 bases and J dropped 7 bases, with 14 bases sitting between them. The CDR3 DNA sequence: TGTGCCAGCAGCTCCTCGCAACGGCGGAATGAGCAGTTCTTC. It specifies CASSSSQRRNEQFF.

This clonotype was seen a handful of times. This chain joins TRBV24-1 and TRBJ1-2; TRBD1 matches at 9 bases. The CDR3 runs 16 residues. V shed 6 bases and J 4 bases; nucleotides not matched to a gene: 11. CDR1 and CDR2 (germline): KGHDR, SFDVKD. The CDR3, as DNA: TGTGCCACCAGTCCGTCAGAGGGACAGGGAGGCTATGGCTACACCTTC. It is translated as CATSPSEGQGGYGYTF.

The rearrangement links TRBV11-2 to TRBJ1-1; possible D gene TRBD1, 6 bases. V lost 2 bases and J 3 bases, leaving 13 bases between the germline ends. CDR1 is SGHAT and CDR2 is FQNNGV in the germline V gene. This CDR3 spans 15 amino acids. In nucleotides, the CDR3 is TGTGCCAGCAGCTTAAAGGGGGGGACTTACACTGAAGCTTTCTTT. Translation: CASSLKGGTYTEAFF. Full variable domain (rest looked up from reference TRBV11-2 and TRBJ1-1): EAGVAQSPRYKIIEKRQSVAFWCNPISGHATLYWYQQILGQGPKLLIQFQNNGVVDDSQLPKDRFSAERLKGVDSTLKIQPAKLEDSAVYLCASSLKGGTYTEAFFGQGTRLTVV.

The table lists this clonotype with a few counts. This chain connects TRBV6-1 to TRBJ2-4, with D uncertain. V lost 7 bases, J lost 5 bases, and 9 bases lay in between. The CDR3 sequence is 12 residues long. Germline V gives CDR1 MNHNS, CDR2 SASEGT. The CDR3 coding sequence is TGTGCCAGCACCTCGCCCCAAAACATTCAGTACTTC. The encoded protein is CASTSPQNIQYF.

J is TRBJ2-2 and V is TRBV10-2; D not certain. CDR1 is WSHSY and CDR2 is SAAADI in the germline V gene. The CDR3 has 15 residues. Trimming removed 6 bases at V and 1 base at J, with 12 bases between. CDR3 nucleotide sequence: TGCGCCAGCAGGGTACAGCAGATGAACACCGGGGAGCTGTTTTTT. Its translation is CASRVQQMNTGELFF.

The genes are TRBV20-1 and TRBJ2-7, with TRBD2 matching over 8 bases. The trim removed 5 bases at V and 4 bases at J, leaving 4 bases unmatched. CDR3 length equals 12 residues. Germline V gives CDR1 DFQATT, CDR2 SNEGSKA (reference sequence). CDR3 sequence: CSAEASGYEQYF. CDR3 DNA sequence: TGCAGTGCTGAGGCTAGCGGGTACGAGCAGTACTTC.

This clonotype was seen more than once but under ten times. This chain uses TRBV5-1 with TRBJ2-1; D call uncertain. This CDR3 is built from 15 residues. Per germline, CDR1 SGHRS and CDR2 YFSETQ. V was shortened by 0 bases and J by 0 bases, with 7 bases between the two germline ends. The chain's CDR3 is CASSLVSSSYNEQFF. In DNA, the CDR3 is TGCGCCAGCAGCTTGGTTTCGAGCTCCTACAATGAGCAGTTCTTC.

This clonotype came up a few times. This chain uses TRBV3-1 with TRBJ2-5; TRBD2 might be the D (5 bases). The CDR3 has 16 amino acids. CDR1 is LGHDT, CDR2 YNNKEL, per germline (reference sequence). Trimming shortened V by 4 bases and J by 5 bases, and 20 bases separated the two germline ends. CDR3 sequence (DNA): TGTGCCAGCAGCCTCAACAGCGCTAGATGGGAGGAGACCCAGTACTTC. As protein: CASSLNSARWEETQYF.

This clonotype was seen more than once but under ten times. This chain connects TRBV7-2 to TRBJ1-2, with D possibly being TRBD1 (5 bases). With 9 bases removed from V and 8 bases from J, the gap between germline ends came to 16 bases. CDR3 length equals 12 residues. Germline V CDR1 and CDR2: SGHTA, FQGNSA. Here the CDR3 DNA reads TGTGCCAGTCTCTTAAGGGCAGGGGGCTACACCTTC. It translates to CASLLRAGGYTF.

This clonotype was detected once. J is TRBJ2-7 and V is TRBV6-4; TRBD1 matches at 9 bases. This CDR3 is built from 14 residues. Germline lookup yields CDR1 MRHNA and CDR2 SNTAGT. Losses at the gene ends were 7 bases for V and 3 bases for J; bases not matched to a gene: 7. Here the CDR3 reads CASKPGTGFYEQYF. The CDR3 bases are TGTGCCAGCAAACCGGGGACAGGGTTCTACGAGCAGTACTTC.

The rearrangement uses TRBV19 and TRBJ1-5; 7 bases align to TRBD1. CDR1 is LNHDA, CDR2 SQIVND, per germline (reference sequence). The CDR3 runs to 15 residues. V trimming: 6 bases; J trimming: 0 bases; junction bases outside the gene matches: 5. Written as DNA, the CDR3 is TGTGCCAGTAGGCTCGGGACAGCTAGCAATCAGCCCCAGCATTTT. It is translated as CASRLGTASNQPQHF.